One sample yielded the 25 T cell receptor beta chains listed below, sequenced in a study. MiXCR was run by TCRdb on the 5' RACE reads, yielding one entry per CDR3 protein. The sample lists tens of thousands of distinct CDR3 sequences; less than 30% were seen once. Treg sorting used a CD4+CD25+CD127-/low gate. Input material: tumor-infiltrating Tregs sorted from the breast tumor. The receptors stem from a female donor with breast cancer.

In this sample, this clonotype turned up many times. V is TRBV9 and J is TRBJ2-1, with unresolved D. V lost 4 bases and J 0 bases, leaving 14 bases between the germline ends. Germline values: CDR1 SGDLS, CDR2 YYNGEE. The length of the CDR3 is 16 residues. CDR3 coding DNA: TGTGCCAGCAGCCCAGTCGCCGAGAGCTCCTACAATGAGCAGTTCTTC. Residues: CASSPVAESSYNEQFF.

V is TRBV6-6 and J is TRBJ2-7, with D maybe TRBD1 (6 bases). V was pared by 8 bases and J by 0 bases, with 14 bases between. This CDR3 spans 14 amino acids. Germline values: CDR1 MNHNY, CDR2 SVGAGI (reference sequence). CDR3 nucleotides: TGTGCCAGCGGCGTGTGGGACAACTCCTACGAGCAGTACTTC. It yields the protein CASGVWDNSYEQYF.

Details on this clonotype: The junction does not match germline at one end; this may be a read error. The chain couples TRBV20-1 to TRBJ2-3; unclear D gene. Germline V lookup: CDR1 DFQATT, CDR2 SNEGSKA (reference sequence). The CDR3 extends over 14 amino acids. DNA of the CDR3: TGCAGTGCTCGAGATGGCGTCAGCACAGATACGCAGTATTTT. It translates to CSARDGVSTDTQYF.

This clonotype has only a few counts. CDR3 sequence reads: CASGSGGVPYEQYF. CDR3 DNA: TGTGCCAGCGGGAGCGGGGGCGTCCCCTACGAGCAGTACTTC. The rearrangement links TRBV6-5 to TRBJ2-7; 8 bases map to TRBD2. This CDR3 contains 14 residues. The junction had 8 bases not matched to a gene; V was cut back by 8 bases and J by 2 bases. The germline V gene encodes CDR1 MNHEY and CDR2 SVGAGI.

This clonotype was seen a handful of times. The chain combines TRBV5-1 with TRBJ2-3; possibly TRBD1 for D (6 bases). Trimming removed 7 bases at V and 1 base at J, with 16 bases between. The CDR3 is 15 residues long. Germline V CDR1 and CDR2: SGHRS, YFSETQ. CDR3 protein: CASQVQGKGTDTQYF. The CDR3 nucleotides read TGCGCCAGCCAAGTACAGGGCAAGGGCACAGATACGCAGTATTTT.

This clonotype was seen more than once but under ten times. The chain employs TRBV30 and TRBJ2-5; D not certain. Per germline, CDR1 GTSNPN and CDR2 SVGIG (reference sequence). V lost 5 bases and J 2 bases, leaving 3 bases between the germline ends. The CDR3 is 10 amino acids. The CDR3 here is CAWGQETQYF. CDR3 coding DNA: TGTGCCTGGGGGCAAGAGACCCAGTACTTC.

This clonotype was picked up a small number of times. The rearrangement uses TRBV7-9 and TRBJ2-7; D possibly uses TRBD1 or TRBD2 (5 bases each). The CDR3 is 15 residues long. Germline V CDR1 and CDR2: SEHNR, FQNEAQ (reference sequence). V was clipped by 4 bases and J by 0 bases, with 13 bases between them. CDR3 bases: TGTGCCAGCAGCTCGGGACGTCTCCTCTCCTACGAGCAGTACTTC. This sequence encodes CASSSGRLLSYEQYF.

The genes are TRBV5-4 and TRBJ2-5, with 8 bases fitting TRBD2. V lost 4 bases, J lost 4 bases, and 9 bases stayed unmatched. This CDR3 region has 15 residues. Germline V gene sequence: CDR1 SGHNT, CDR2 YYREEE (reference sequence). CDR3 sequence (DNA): TGTGCCAGCAGCAAGTCACTAGCGGAACGAGAGACCCAGTACTTC. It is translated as CASSKSLAERETQYF.

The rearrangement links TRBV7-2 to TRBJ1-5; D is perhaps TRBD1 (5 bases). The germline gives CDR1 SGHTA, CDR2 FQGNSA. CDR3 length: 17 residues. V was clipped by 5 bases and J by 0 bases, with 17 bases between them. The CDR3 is CASSLKPGPNSNQPQHF. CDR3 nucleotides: TGTGCCAGCAGCCTCAAACCGGGGCCCAATAGCAATCAGCCCCAGCATTTT.

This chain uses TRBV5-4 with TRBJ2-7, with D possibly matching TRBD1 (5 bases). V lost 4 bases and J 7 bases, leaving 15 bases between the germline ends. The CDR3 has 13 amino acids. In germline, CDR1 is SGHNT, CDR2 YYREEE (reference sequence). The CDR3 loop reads CASSKTGMGEQYF. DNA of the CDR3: TGTGCCAGCAGCAAAACAGGAATGGGTGAGCAGTACTTC.

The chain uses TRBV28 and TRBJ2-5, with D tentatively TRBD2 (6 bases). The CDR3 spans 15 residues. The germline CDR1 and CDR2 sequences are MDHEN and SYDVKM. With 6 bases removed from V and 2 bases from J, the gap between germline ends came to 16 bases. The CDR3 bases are TGTGCCAGCAGCCTCACGGGGAGGCTGCAAGAGACCCAGTACTTC. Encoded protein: CASSLTGRLQETQYF.

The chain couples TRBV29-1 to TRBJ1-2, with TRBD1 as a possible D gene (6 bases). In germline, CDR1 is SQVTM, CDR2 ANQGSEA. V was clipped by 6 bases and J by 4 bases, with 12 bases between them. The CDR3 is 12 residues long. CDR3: CSVVGRGYGYTF. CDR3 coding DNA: TGCAGCGTCGTCGGCAGGGGCTATGGCTACACCTTC.

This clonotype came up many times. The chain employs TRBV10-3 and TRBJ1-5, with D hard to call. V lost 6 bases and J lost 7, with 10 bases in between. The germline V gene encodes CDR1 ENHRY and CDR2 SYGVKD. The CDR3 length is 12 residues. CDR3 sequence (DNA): TGTGCCATCAGGGCGGAGGGACAGCCCCAGCATTTT. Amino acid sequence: CAIRAEGQPQHF.

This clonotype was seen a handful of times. CDR3 protein: CASTRENQPQHF. The CDR3 DNA follows: TGTGCCAGCACGCGGGAGAATCAGCCCCAGCATTTT. The chain uses TRBV6-6 and TRBJ1-5; D not certain. The CDR3 sequence is 12 residues long. Germline V lookup: CDR1 MNHNY, CDR2 SVGAGI (reference sequence). Trimming removed 7 bases from V and 4 bases from J, with 8 bases in between.

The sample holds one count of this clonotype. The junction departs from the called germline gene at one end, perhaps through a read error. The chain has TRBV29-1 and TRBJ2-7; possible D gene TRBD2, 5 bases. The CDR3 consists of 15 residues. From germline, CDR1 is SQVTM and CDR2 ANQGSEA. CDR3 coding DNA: TGCAGCGTTGAAACCCCGTCAGGAGGACCCTACAAGCAGTACTTC. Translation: CSVETPSGGPYKQYF.

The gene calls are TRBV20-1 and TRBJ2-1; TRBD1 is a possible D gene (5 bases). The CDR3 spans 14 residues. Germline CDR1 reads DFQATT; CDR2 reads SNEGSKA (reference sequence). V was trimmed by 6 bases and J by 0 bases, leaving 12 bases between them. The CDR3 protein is CSAEQASSYNEQFF. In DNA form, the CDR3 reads TGCAGTGCAGAACAGGCGAGCTCCTACAATGAGCAGTTCTTC.

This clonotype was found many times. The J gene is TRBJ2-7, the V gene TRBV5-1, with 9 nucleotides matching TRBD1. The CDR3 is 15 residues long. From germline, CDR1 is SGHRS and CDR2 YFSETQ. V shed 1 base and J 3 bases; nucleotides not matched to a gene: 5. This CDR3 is CASSLLGQGGYEQYF. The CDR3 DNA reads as TGCGCCAGCAGCTTGTTGGGACAGGGAGGCTACGAGCAGTACTTC.

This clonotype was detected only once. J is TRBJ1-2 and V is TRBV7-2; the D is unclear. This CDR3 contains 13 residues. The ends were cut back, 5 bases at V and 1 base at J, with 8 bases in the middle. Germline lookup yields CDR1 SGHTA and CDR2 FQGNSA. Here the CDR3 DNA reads TGTGCCAGCAGCCAAAGTCATAACTATGGCTACACCTTC. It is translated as CASSQSHNYGYTF.

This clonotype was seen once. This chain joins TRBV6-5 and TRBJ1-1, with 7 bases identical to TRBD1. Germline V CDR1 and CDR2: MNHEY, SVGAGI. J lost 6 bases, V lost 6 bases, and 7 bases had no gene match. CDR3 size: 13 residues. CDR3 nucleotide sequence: TGTGCCAGCAGGCCTAGACAGGGTCCTGAAGCTTTCTTT. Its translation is CASRPRQGPEAFF.

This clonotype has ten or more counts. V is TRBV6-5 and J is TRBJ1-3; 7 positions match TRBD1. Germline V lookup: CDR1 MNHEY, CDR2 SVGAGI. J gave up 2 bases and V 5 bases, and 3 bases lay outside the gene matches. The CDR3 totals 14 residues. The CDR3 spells CASSNRGTGNTIYF. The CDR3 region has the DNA TGTGCCAGCAGTAACAGGGGAACTGGAAACACCATATATTTT.

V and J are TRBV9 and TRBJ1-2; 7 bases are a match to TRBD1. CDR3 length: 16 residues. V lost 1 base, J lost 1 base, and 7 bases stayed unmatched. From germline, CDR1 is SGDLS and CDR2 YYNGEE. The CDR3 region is CASSVFDRAGNYGYTF. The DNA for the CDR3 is TGTGCCAGCAGCGTATTTGACAGGGCGGGTAACTATGGCTACACCTTC.

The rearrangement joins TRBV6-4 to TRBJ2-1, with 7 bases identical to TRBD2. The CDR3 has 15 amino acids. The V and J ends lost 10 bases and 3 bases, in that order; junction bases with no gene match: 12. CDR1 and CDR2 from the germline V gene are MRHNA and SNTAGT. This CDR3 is CANQVSGADYNEQFF. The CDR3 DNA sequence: TGTGCCAACCAAGTGAGCGGGGCCGACTACAATGAGCAGTTCTTC.

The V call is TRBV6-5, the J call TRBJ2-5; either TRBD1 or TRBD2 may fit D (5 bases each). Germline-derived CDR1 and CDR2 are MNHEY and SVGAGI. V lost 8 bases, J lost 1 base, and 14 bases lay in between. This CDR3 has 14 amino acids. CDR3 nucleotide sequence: TGTGCCAGCCGACCGGGGCATGTCCAAGAGACCCAGTACTTC. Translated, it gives CASRPGHVQETQYF.

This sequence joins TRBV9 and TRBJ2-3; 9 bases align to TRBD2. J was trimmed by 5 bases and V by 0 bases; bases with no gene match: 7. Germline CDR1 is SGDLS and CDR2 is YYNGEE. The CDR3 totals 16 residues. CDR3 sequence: CASSVVGRGGLDTQYF. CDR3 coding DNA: TGTGCCAGCAGCGTAGTGGGGCGGGGGGGCCTAGATACGCAGTATTTT.

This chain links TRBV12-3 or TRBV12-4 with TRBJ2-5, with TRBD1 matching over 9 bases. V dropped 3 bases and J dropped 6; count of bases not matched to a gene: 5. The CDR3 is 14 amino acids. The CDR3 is CASSLGQGSQTQYF. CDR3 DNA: TGTGCCAGCAGTTTGGGACAGGGTTCGCAGACCCAGTACTTC.